Listed below are T cell receptor beta chains from one sample, sequenced in a study of shared clonotypes between healthy human individuals. Generated by immunoSEQ multiplex PCR, the TCRdb table keeps only in-frame clones and is missing some. The sample lists some 2,500,000 clones; 93% were seen once. Sequencing input: naive CD4+ T cells from PBMCs. All receptors derive from a man between 18 and 29 years old in good health. Some clones in this sample may be carry-over from other donors' samples. CDR3s leave out the opening cysteine and the closing phenylalanine or tryptophan. Fields, in order: clone size, D gene, V gene, CDR3 protein. A D gene is named only where the DNA matches it firmly. Only some rows state a clone size, as once, few, many or a class for expanded clones.

once	-	TRBV9	ASSVAPGNTQY
-	TRBD2	TRBV18	ASSPGASGTNEQF
-	TRBD2	TRBV9	ASSVASGSWAQY
-	TRBD1	TRBV19	ASSIGQGLSYEQY
-	TRBD2	TRBV5-1	ASSWTSSNTGELF
-	-	TRBV28	ASSRRYEQY
-	-	TRBV6-5	ASASTKGYGYT
-	TRBD2	TRBV11-2	ASSLGLAGDEQY
-	TRBD2	TRBV28	ATQRDYTDTQY
-	-	TRBV5-5	ASSLSPHEQY
-	TRBD2	TRBV28	ASSPSPGTSGWSTDTQY
-	-	TRBV27	ASSPRGTNYEQY
few	-	TRBV5-1	ASSLVGMNTEAF
once	-	TRBV5-8	ASSLVWEPTQETQY
-	-	TRBV20-1	SARLYNEQF
-	-	TRBV2	ASSFRSSSYNEQF
-	TRBD2	TRBV6-6	ASRQGLAQNTGELF
-	-	TRBV28	ASSVGAQGYGYT
-	TRBD1	TRBV25-1	ASSPGTGATQPQH
-	-	TRBV6-5	ASSYSIEETQY
-	-	TRBV7-3	ASSPQGVSYNEQF
once	-	TRBV18	ASSPSRGRSNEQF
-	TRBD1	TRBV7-9	ASSPRQGNTEAF
-	TRBD2	TRBV5-1	ASSSTSGANEQF